These T cell receptor beta chains were read from a single sample in a study of shared clonotypes between healthy human individuals. Only in-frame clones appear in the TCRdb table, and some are missing; sequencing was by immunoSEQ multiplex PCR. The sample lists around 510,000 clones, 90% to 97% occurring once. The sequencing sample was made of naive CD4+ T cells sorted from blood. These receptors were taken from a woman in her twenties or thirties in good health. Each CDR3 is given with its conserved first and last residue. The D gene is left open where the match is weak. For some rows the clone size is stated as once, few or many, or as a class when expanded; others skip it.

abundance	v_gene	j_gene	d_gene	CDR3aa	CDR3nt
.	TRBV5-4	TRBJ2-7	.	CASSPTLASSYEQYF	TGTGCCAGCAGCCCTACTCTCGCGAGCTCCTACGAGCAGTACTTC
once	TRBV6-6	TRBJ2-7	TRBD1	CASSSRQGATYEQYF	TGTGCCAGCAGTTCCCGACAGGGGGCGACCTACGAGCAGTACTTC
.	TRBV7-9	TRBJ1-4	.	CASSLDLTEKLFF	TGTGCCAGCAGCCTCGATCTTACGGAAAAACTGTTTTTT
.	TRBV27	TRBJ2-1	.	CASSIKTGARYNEQFF	TGTGCCAGCAGTATAAAGACAGGTGCTCGATACAATGAGCAGTTCTTC
.	TRBV27	TRBJ2-3	TRBD2	CASSLSRTSGDTDTQYF	TGTGCCAGCAGTTTATCCCGGACTAGCGGAGACACAGATACGCAGTATTTT
.	TRBV11-2	TRBJ2-1	TRBD2	CASSSGLAREQFF	TGTGCCAGCAGCTCGGGACTAGCGCGGGAGCAGTTCTTC
.	TRBV7-3	TRBJ1-1	.	CASSPRGPGENTEAFF	TGTGCCAGCAGCCCTAGGGGACCGGGAGAGAACACTGAAGCTTTCTTT
.	TRBV28	TRBJ2-3	.	CASSPGERPDTQYF	TGTGCCAGCAGCCCTGGGGAGCGGCCAGATACGCAGTATTTT
.	TRBV28	TRBJ1-4	TRBD1	CASSMTGKSEKLFF	TGTGCCAGCAGTATGACAGGGAAGAGTGAAAAACTGTTTTTT
.	TRBV11-2	TRBJ2-2	.	CASRALSEGNTGELFF	TGTGCCAGCAGGGCCCTATCGGAGGGGAACACCGGGGAGCTGTTTTTT
.	TRBV5-1	TRBJ2-5	.	CASSLVGTEETQYF	TGCGCCAGCAGCTTGGTCGGTACAGAGGAGACCCAGTACTTC
.	TRBV2	TRBJ2-1	TRBD2	CASSMGRASYNEQFF	TGTGCCAGCAGTATGGGGAGGGCCTCCTACAATGAGCAGTTCTTC
.	TRBV4-1	TRBJ2-3	TRBD2	CASSRGGEGTWSLTQYF	TGCGCCAGCAGCCGGGGGGGAGAGGGCACCTGGTCCCTAACGCAGTATTTT
.	TRBV28	TRBJ2-3	TRBD1	CASYTGGAGTDTQYF	TGTGCCAGCTATACAGGGGGCGCGGGCACAGATACGCAGTATTTT
.	TRBV6-5	TRBJ1-5	TRBD1	CASSYTGQDQPQHF	TGTGCCAGCAGTTACACTGGACAGGATCAGCCCCAGCATTTT
.	TRBV30	TRBJ1-5	TRBD1	CAWSGGQGFYQPQHF	TGTGCCTGGAGTGGGGGACAGGGTTTTTATCAGCCCCAGCATTTT
.	TRBV10-1	TRBJ2-7	TRBD2	CASSEGTSGYEQYF	TGCGCCAGCAGTGAGGGGACTAGCGGTTACGAGCAGTACTTC
.	TRBV6-6	TRBJ1-1	.	CASSYGATKTEAFF	TGTGCCAGCAGTTACGGGGCCACCAAAACTGAAGCTTTCTTT
.	TRBV18	TRBJ1-1	.	CASSPSVRVEAYTEAFF	TGTGCCAGCTCACCGTCGGTGAGGGTTGAGGCGTACACTGAAGCTTTCTTT
.	TRBV7-8	TRBJ2-7	TRBD1	CASSLGDRGGYEQYF	TGTGCCAGCAGCTTAGGGGACAGGGGTGGCTACGAGCAGTACTTC
once	TRBV18	TRBJ2-4	TRBD1	CASSSTGTGVYIQYF	TGTGCCAGCTCGTCTACCGGGACAGGGGTATACATTCAGTACTTC
.	TRBV28	TRBJ1-2	.	CASRITNYGYTF	TGTGCCAGCAGGATCACTAACTATGGCTACACCTTC
.	TRBV19	TRBJ2-5	.	CASSIGVRETQYF	TGTGCCAGTAGTATTGGTGTGAGAGAGACCCAGTACTTC
.	TRBV19	TRBJ2-7	.	CASSEGSSASYEQYF	TGTGCCAGTTCCGAGGGCTCCTCCGCCTCCTACGAGCAGTACTTC
.	TRBV2	TRBJ2-6	.	CASSETDSGANVLTF	TGTGCCAGCAGTGAGACAGACTCTGGGGCCAACGTCCTGACTTTC
once	TRBV10-1	TRBJ2-1	.	CASSDQGGAAGVTYNEQFF	TGCGCCAGCAGTGACCAGGGGGGAGCTGCGGGAGTCACCTACAATGAGCAGTTCTTC
.	TRBV2	TRBJ2-1	.	CASSPTGPHNEQFF	TGTGCCAGCAGCCCCACAGGGCCCCACAATGAGCAGTTCTTC
.	TRBV25-1	TRBJ2-1	TRBD2	CASSESGGRSYNEQFF	TGTGCCAGCAGTGAATCGGGCGGGAGGTCCTACAATGAGCAGTTCTTC
.	TRBV5-1	TRBJ2-7	.	CASSTGNLVHEQYF	TGCGCCAGCAGCACCGGGAACTTGGTCCACGAGCAGTACTTC
.	TRBV18	TRBJ2-1	TRBD2	CASSPQQRRIAGLHHNEQFF	TGTGCCAGCTCACCGCAACAACGACGGATAGCGGGACTCCACCACAATGAGCAGTTCTTC
.	TRBV7-8	TRBJ2-1	.	CASSLRSGRSYNEQFF	TGTGCCAGCAGCTTACGGTCTGGTCGATCCTACAATGAGCAGTTCTTC
.	TRBV4-1	TRBJ2-1	.	CASSQVLGTNNEQFF	TGCGCCAGCAGCCAAGTTCTGGGCACCAACAATGAGCAGTTCTTC
.	TRBV18	TRBJ2-1	TRBD1	CASSPPSGQLYNEQFF	TGTGCCAGCTCACCACCGTCGGGACAGTTATACAATGAGCAGTTCTTC
.	TRBV4-1	TRBJ2-7	TRBD2	CASSQLAGEAYEQYF	TGCGCCAGCAGCCAACTAGCGGGAGAAGCCTACGAGCAGTACTTC
.	TRBV4-1	TRBJ2-1	TRBD2	CASSQELAGVVEQFF	TGCGCCAGCAGCCAAGAGCTAGCGGGAGTGGTAGAGCAGTTCTTC
once	TRBV11-2	TRBJ2-2	.	CASRPVRGENTGELFF	TGTGCCAGCAGACCCGTCAGGGGAGAGAACACCGGGGAGCTGTTTTTT
.	TRBV6-5	TRBJ2-2	.	CASSAGGGGELFF	TGTGCCAGCAGCGCAGGGGGAGGCGGGGAGCTGTTTTTT
.	TRBV7-6	TRBJ1-3	TRBD1	CASSPGQGRTGNTIYF	TGTGCCAGCAGCCCCGGACAGGGCCGAACTGGAAACACCATATATTTT
.	TRBV5-5	TRBJ2-7	.	CASSLDSEQYF	TGTGCCAGCAGCTTGGACAGCGAGCAGTACTTC
.	TRBV7-9	TRBJ2-7	TRBD1	CASSTGTGDFYEQYF	TGTGCCAGCAGCACCGGGACAGGGGATTTCTACGAGCAGTACTTC
.	TRBV7-3	TRBJ2-5	.	CASSLTAQETQYF	TGTGCCAGCAGCTTAACGGCCCAAGAGACCCAGTACTTC
.	TRBV2	TRBJ1-5	.	CASSIGQPTRQPQHF	TGTGCCAGCAGTATTGGACAGCCTACTCGTCAGCCCCAGCATTTT
.	TRBV10-2	TRBJ2-2	.	CASRSASSSTGELFF	TGCGCCAGCAGGAGCGCTAGCTCCAGCACCGGGGAGCTGTTTTTT